Described below is a single TCR beta chain sequence and its context. This clonotype was seen a single time. Its antigen is not yet known. Base-call qualities are not available, and no considerably larger clone is one nucleotide away. One read alone is weak evidence. Trimmed from V: 1 base; trimmed from J: 0 bases; junction bases lacking a gene match: 1. The CDR1 and CDR2 encoded by the germline V gene (reference sequence) are DFQATT and SNEGSKA. From cysteine to phenylalanine, the CDR3 is 15 amino acids long. The sequence is cut down to CDR3 DNA, 45 bases in frame from base 1. The data originate from a study of CD8 T cells in Susac syndrome (dated by TCRdb to between 2018 and 2021). For the study in its entirety: Of the Susac syndrome patients who were sequenced, five or six had clinically active disease and roughly 8 were in clinical remission. Susac syndrome patients were therapy-naive, on corticosteroids (some also receiving IVIg), or on IVIg alone at blood withdrawal. The study used repertoire sequencing to test whether antigen drove CD8+ T cell activation and differentiation in Susac syndrome. What the research found in general, with its limitations: The study acknowledged that relatively few individuals were included in the TCR sequencing and HLA analysis. In patients with Susac syndrome, the CD4+ T cell repertoire showed no detectable clonal expansion.

High-throughput TCR beta sequencing profiled peripheral blood CD8+ and CD4+ T cells from healthy donors, Susac syndrome patients and multiple sclerosis patients. Recently defined diagnostic criteria for definite or probable disease were met by the Susac syndrome patients. Bulk CD8+ and CD4+ T cells were purified by magnetic negative isolation, while CD8+ TEMRA cells were enriched using FACS. Blood was drawn into EDTA tubes, processed within 24 hours, and PBMCs were isolated by density gradient centrifugation. PBMCs intended for TCR sequencing were cryopreserved in liquid nitrogen and thawed later in a water bath at 37 degrees C. Purity of sorted or isolated CD4+, CD8+ and CD8+ TEMRA cells was at least 90%. RNA was extracted with the RNeasy kit and 0.5 to 1 ug was reverse transcribed using random hexamers. The immunoSEQ multiplex PCR assay, covering 54 Vbeta and 13 Jbeta segments, was used to amplify TCR beta CDR3 regions. Bias from PCR amplification was corrected by using a synthetic template baseline for primer optimization and for computational correction. From the authors' description of their analysis: Reads were annotated to V, D and J genes per IMGT and analyzed with immunoSEQ Analyzer, keeping only productive sequences. Clonality was computed as one minus Shannon entropy normalized by log2 of the number of productive unique sequences. Public and private clones were assessed among the 100 most prevalent clones of each patient and control. Susac-specific clones were defined as absent from healthy and MS cohorts, 800 to 1,200 published viral clones and other ImmuneACCESS disease sequences. TCRdb took the public reads, trimmed them with fastp at Q25, ran MiXCR for clone calling and kept in-frame beta chains. CDR3 protein sequences are deduplicated, and each keeps its most common genes and DNA. TCRdb, not the original authors, processed these V and J calls. Counted in this sample were fewer than 200,000 distinct CDR3 sequences; approximately 94% of them appeared once. The ten largest clones add up to roughly 0.11% of the sample.

The receptor's source is a human donor with Susac syndrome. Sequences were obtained from CD4+ T cells from PBMCs. The rearrangement combines TRBV20-1 with TRBJ2-5, with 11 bases matching TRBD2. The CDR3 loop reads CSARASGGNQETQYF. The sequence in DNA is TGCAGTGCTAGAGCTAGCGGGGGGAACCAAGAGACCCAGTACTTC.